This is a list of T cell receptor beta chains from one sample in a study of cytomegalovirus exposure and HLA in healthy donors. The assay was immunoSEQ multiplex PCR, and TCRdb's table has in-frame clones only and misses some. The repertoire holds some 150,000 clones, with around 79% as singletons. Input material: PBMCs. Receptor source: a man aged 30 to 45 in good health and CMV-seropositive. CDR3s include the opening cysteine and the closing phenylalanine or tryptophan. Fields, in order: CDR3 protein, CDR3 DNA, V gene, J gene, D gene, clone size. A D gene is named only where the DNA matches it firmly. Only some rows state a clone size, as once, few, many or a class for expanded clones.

cdr3_aa: CASSLIETASYEQYF
cdr3_nt: TGTGCCAGCAGCTTAATCGAGACAGCGTCCTACGAGCAGTACTTC
v_call: TRBV11-2
j_call: TRBJ2-7
d_call: -
clone_size: few

cdr3_aa: CASGGGGGNQPQHF
cdr3_nt: TGTGCCAGCGGTGGAGGGGGCGGGAATCAGCCCCAGCATTTT
v_call: TRBV2
j_call: TRBJ1-5
d_call: TRBD1
clone_size: -

cdr3_aa: CASADSQRNYGYTF
cdr3_nt: TGCGCCAGCGCGGACAGCCAGCGTAACTATGGCTACACCTTC
v_call: TRBV5-1
j_call: TRBJ1-2
d_call: -
clone_size: -

cdr3_aa: CASSFFSGGVYEQFF
cdr3_nt: TGTGCCAGCAGTTTCTTTAGCGGGGGCGTCTATGAGCAGTTCTTC
v_call: TRBV28
j_call: TRBJ2-1
d_call: TRBD2
clone_size: few

cdr3_aa: CASQALDYGYTF
cdr3_nt: TGTGCCAGCCAGGCCCTTGACTATGGCTACACCTTC
v_call: TRBV2
j_call: TRBJ1-2
d_call: -
clone_size: once

cdr3_aa: CASARGSQETQYF
cdr3_nt: TGCGCCAGCGCCCGCGGAAGTCAAGAGACCCAGTACTTC
v_call: TRBV5-1
j_call: TRBJ2-5
d_call: -
clone_size: few

cdr3_aa: CASSYRAGASHEQYF
cdr3_nt: TGTGCCAGCAGTTACCGAGCGGGAGCGTCCCACGAGCAGTACTTC
v_call: TRBV6-5
j_call: TRBJ2-7
d_call: TRBD2
clone_size: few

cdr3_aa: CASSVDDRGGSEQYF
cdr3_nt: TGTGCCAGCAGCGTAGATGATAGGGGGGGGTCCGAGCAGTACTTC
v_call: TRBV9
j_call: TRBJ2-7
d_call: -
clone_size: -

cdr3_aa: CASSPTPGQGIGYTF
cdr3_nt: TGTGCCAGCAGTCCAACCCCGGGACAGGGTATTGGCTACACCTTC
v_call: TRBV6-6
j_call: TRBJ1-2
d_call: TRBD1
clone_size: -

cdr3_aa: CSGSRDSGNTIYF
cdr3_nt: TGCAGCGGTAGCAGGGACTCTGGAAACACCATATATTTT
v_call: TRBV29-1
j_call: TRBJ1-3
d_call: -
clone_size: -

cdr3_aa: CASSLGTANTGELFF
cdr3_nt: TGCGCCAGCAGCTTGGGGACAGCGAACACCGGGGAGCTGTTTTTT
v_call: TRBV5-1
j_call: TRBJ2-2
d_call: -
clone_size: -

cdr3_aa: CAISQVVVAGGQETQYF
cdr3_nt: TGTGCCATCAGTCAAGTCGTGGTAGCGGGAGGCCAAGAGACCCAGTACTTC
v_call: TRBV10-3
j_call: TRBJ2-5
d_call: TRBD2
clone_size: -

cdr3_aa: CAAPRSRQVMNTEAFF
cdr3_nt: TGCGCCGCTCCCAGGTCCCGACAGGTGATGAACACTGAAGCTTTCTTT
v_call: TRBV10-1
j_call: TRBJ1-1
d_call: -
clone_size: -

cdr3_aa: CASSPGSMDTGELFF
cdr3_nt: TGTGCCAGCAGCCCCGGGAGTATGGACACCGGGGAGCTGTTTTTT
v_call: TRBV7-3
j_call: TRBJ2-2
d_call: -
clone_size: -

cdr3_aa: CASSWGHTEAFF
cdr3_nt: TGCGCCAGCAGCTGGGGCCACACTGAAGCTTTCTTT
v_call: TRBV4-1
j_call: TRBJ1-1
d_call: -
clone_size: -

cdr3_aa: CASTASAGGRTEAFF
cdr3_nt: TGTGCCAGCACCGCGTCGGCCGGGGGAAGGACTGAAGCTTTCTTT
v_call: TRBV27
j_call: TRBJ1-1
d_call: -
clone_size: -

cdr3_aa: CASSNRDRGMSTEAFF
cdr3_nt: TGTGCCAGCAGCAACCGGGACAGGGGAATGAGCACTGAAGCTTTCTTT
v_call: TRBV14
j_call: TRBJ1-1
d_call: TRBD1
clone_size: -

cdr3_aa: CASSLEGTSPYTQYF
cdr3_nt: TGTGCCAGCAGCTTAGAAGGGACTAGCCCCTATACGCAGTATTTT
v_call: TRBV13
j_call: TRBJ2-3
d_call: TRBD2
clone_size: -

cdr3_aa: CATYREHETEAFF
cdr3_nt: TGTGCCACCTACAGGGAGCATGAGACTGAAGCTTTCTTT
v_call: TRBV10-3
j_call: TRBJ1-1
d_call: -
clone_size: -

cdr3_aa: CATSREGEGINEQFF
cdr3_nt: TGTGCCACCAGCAGAGAAGGGGAGGGAATCAATGAGCAGTTCTTC
v_call: TRBV15
j_call: TRBJ2-1
d_call: TRBD2
clone_size: -

cdr3_aa: CASSARTPLGYNSPLHF
cdr3_nt: TGTGCCAGCAGCGCCCGGACACCCCTGGGGTATAATTCACCCCTCCACTTT
v_call: TRBV13
j_call: TRBJ1-6
d_call: -
clone_size: -

cdr3_aa: CASSPHMDGGGTEAFF
cdr3_nt: TGTGCCAGCAGCCCCCATATGGACGGCGGGGGCACTGAAGCTTTCTTT
v_call: TRBV7-2
j_call: TRBJ1-1
d_call: -
clone_size: -

cdr3_aa: CASSFYTGGHEAFF
cdr3_nt: TGTGCCAGCAGTTTTTATACAGGCGGCCATGAAGCTTTCTTT
v_call: TRBV28
j_call: TRBJ1-1
d_call: -
clone_size: -

cdr3_aa: CASRNPRAQNTEAFF
cdr3_nt: TGTGCCAGCAGGAATCCGAGGGCACAGAACACTGAAGCTTTCTTT
v_call: TRBV6-1
j_call: TRBJ1-1
d_call: -
clone_size: once

cdr3_aa: CASRGGGLQETQYF
cdr3_nt: TGTGCCAGCAGGGGCGGGGGCCTCCAAGAGACCCAGTACTTC
v_call: TRBV5-4
j_call: TRBJ2-5
d_call: -
clone_size: -

cdr3_aa: CASSQTQGTSGANRETQYF
cdr3_nt: TGCGCCAGCAGCCAAACCCAAGGGACTAGCGGCGCTAATAGGGAGACCCAGTACTTC
v_call: TRBV5-1
j_call: TRBJ2-5
d_call: TRBD2
clone_size: few

cdr3_aa: CASSVGQASGQYF
cdr3_nt: TGTGCCAGCTCCGTCGGACAGGCCTCGGGGCAGTACTTC
v_call: TRBV18
j_call: TRBJ2-7
d_call: TRBD1
clone_size: -

cdr3_aa: CASSQGGASGNTIYF
cdr3_nt: TGTGCCAGCAGCCAGGGGGGCGCCTCTGGAAACACCATATATTTT
v_call: TRBV7-3
j_call: TRBJ1-3
d_call: TRBD1
clone_size: -

cdr3_aa: CASSKVGQNTGELFF
cdr3_nt: TGTGCTAGCAGCAAAGTGGGACAGAACACCGGGGAGCTGTTTTTT
v_call: TRBV7-7
j_call: TRBJ2-2
d_call: -
clone_size: -

cdr3_aa: CATSRVKGLLGDTQYF
cdr3_nt: TGTGCCACCAGCAGAGTAAAGGGGCTGTTAGGGGATACGCAGTATTTT
v_call: TRBV15
j_call: TRBJ2-3
d_call: -
clone_size: -

cdr3_aa: CASSLASDRGVNNEQFF
cdr3_nt: TGTGCCAGCAGCTTAGCGTCGGACAGGGGCGTTAACAATGAGCAGTTCTTC
v_call: TRBV11-2
j_call: TRBJ2-1
d_call: TRBD1
clone_size: -

cdr3_aa: CASSSGTGGPTDTQYF
cdr3_nt: TGTGCCAGCAGCTCGGGGACAGGGGGGCCCACAGATACGCAGTATTTT
v_call: TRBV5-4
j_call: TRBJ2-3
d_call: TRBD1
clone_size: -

cdr3_aa: CASGGVMNTEAFF
cdr3_nt: TGCGCCTCAGGAGGAGTAATGAACACTGAAGCTTTCTTT
v_call: TRBV4-1
j_call: TRBJ1-1
d_call: -
clone_size: few

cdr3_aa: CASSESQNTEAFF
cdr3_nt: TGTGCCAGCAGTGAGTCACAGAACACTGAAGCTTTCTTT
v_call: TRBV6-4
j_call: TRBJ1-1
d_call: -
clone_size: -

cdr3_aa: CASSLGTSISPDTQYF
cdr3_nt: TGTGCCAGCAGCTTAGGGACTAGCATATCACCAGATACGCAGTATTTT
v_call: TRBV11-2
j_call: TRBJ2-3
d_call: TRBD2
clone_size: -

cdr3_aa: CAWTRLTGGGSPLHF
cdr3_nt: TGTGCCTGGACCCGTTTGACAGGGGGAGGTTCACCCCTCCACTTT
v_call: TRBV30
j_call: TRBJ1-6
d_call: TRBD1
clone_size: -

cdr3_aa: CASSTTGTGGGEQYF
cdr3_nt: TGTGCCAGCAGCACTACCGGGACAGGGGGAGGCGAGCAGTACTTC
v_call: TRBV6-5
j_call: TRBJ2-7
d_call: TRBD1
clone_size: -

cdr3_aa: CASSLDRASYNEQFF
cdr3_nt: TGTGCCAGCAGTCTCGACAGGGCTTCCTACAATGAGCAGTTCTTC
v_call: TRBV7-3
j_call: TRBJ2-1
d_call: TRBD1
clone_size: -

cdr3_aa: CASRATGLSYEQYF
cdr3_nt: TGTGCCAGCAGGGCGACAGGCCTCTCCTACGAGCAGTACTTC
v_call: TRBV6-5
j_call: TRBJ2-7
d_call: -
clone_size: -

cdr3_aa: CASRDAQAPTGELFF
cdr3_nt: TGTGCCAGCAGAGACGCACAGGCCCCCACCGGGGAGCTGTTTTTT
v_call: TRBV2
j_call: TRBJ2-2
d_call: -
clone_size: -

cdr3_aa: CASSIDRRGYTF
cdr3_nt: TGTGCCAGCAGCATCGACAGACGGGGCTACACCTTC
v_call: TRBV7-9
j_call: TRBJ1-2
d_call: -
clone_size: -

cdr3_aa: CAWSISWQDVYGYTF
cdr3_nt: TGTGCCTGGAGTATAAGCTGGCAGGATGTCTATGGCTACACCTTC
v_call: TRBV30
j_call: TRBJ1-2
d_call: -
clone_size: -

cdr3_aa: CASSRAAYNEQFF
cdr3_nt: TGTGCCAGCAGTCGAGCCGCCTACAATGAGCAGTTCTTC
v_call: TRBV28
j_call: TRBJ2-1
d_call: -
clone_size: -